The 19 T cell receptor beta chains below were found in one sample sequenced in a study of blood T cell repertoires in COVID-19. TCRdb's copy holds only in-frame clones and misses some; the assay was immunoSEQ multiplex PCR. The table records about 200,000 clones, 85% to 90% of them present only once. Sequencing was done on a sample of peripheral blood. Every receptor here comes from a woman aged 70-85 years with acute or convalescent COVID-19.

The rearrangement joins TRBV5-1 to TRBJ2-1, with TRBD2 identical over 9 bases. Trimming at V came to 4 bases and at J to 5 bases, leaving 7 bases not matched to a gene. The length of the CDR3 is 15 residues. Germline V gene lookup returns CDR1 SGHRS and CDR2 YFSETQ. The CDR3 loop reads CASSPNSGGHNEQFF. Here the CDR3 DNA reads TGCGCCAGCAGCCCCAACAGCGGGGGGCACAATGAGCAGTTCTTC.

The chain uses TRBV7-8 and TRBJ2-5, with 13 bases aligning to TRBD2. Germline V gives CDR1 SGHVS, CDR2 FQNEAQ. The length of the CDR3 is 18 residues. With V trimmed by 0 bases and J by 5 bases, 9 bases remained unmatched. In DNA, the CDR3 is TGTGCCAGCAGCTTAGCCTCACTAGCGGGAGGGAGCGGTGAGACCCAGTACTTC. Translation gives CASSLASLAGGSGETQYF.

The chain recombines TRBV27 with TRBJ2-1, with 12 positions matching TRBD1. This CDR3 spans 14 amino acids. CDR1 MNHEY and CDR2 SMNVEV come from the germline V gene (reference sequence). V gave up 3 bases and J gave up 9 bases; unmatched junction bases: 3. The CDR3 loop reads CASSLGTGGGEQFF. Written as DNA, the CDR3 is TGTGCCAGCAGTTTGGGGACAGGGGGCGGTGAGCAGTTCTTC.

CDR3: CASSLSGGEETQYF. CDR3 DNA sequence: TGTGCCAGCTCCCTATCGGGAGGGGAAGAGACCCAGTACTTC. The chain links TRBV18 to TRBJ2-5; 8 bases agree with TRBD2. The ends lost 6 bases at V and 3 bases at J; junction bases unmatched: 6. The CDR3 has 14 amino acids. Germline V lookup: CDR1 KGHSH, CDR2 LQKENI. The whole variable domain, filled in from reference TRBV18 and TRBJ2-5, reads NAGVMQNPRHLVRRRGQEARLRCSPMKGHSHVYWYRQLPEEGLKFMVYLQKENIIDESGMPKERFSAEFPKEGPSILRIQQVVRGDSAAYFCASSLSGGEETQYFGPGTRLLVL.

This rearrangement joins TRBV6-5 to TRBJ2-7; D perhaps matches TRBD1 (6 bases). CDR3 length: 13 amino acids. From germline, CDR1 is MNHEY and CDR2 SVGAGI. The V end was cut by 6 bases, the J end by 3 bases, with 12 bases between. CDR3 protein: CASRRTVDYEQYF. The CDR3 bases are TGTGCCAGCAGGCGGACAGTGGACTACGAGCAGTACTTC.

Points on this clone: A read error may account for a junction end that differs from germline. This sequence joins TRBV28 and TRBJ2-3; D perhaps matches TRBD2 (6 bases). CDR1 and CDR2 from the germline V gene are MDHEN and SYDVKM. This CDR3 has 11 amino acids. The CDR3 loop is CASSPGGPGHF. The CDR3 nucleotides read TGTGCCAGCAGTCCTGGAGGGCCGGGACATTTT.

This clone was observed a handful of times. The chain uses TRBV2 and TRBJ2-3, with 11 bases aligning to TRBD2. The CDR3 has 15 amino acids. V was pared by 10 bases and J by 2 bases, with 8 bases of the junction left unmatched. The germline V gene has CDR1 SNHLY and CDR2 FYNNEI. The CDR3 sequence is CATWGSGRATDTQYF. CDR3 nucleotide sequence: TGTGCCACCTGGGGTAGCGGGAGGGCCACAGATACGCAGTATTTT.

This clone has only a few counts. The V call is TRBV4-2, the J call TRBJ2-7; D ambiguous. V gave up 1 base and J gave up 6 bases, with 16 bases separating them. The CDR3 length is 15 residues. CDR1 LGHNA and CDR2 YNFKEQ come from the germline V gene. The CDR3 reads CASSQVRSGEGEQYF. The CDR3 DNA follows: TGTGCCAGCAGCCAAGTGCGGTCTGGAGAAGGCGAGCAGTACTTC.

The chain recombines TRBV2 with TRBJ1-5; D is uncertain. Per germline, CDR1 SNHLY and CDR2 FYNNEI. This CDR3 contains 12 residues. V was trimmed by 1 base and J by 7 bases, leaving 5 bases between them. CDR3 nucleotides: TGTGCCAGCAGTGAAGGAGCACAGCCCCAGCATTTT. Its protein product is CASSEGAQPQHF.

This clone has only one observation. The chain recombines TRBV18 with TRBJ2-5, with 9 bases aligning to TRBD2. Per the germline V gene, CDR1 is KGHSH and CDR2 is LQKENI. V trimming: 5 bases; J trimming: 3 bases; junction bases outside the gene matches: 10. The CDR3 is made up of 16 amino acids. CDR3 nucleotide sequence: TGTGCCAGCTCAGACTCGAGACTAGCGGCCAAAGAGACCCAGTACTTC. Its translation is CASSDSRLAAKETQYF.

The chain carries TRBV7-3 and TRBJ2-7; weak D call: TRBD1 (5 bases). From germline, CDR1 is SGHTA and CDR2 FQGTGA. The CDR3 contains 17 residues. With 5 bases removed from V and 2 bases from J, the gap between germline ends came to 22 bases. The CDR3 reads CASSQSQCESTAYEQYF. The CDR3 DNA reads TGTGCCAGCAGCCAGTCTCAATGCGAGTCGACAGCCTACGAGCAGTACTTC. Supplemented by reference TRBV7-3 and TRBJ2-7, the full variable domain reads GAGVSQTPSNKVTEKGKYVELRCDPISGHTALYWYRQSLGQGPEFLIYFQGTGAADDSGLPNDRFFAVRPEGSVSTLKIQRTERGDSAVYLCASSQSQCESTAYEQYFGPGTRLTVT.

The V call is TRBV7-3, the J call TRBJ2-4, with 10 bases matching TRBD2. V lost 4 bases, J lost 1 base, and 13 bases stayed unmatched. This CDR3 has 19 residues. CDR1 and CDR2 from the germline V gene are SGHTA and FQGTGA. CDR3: CASSSWTSGAPGAKNIQYF. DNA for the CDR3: TGTGCCAGCAGCTCCTGGACTAGCGGAGCTCCGGGGGCCAAAAACATTCAGTACTTC.

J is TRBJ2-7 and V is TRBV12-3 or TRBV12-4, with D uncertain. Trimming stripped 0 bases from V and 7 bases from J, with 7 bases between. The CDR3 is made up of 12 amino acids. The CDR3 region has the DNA TGTGCCAGCAGTTTAGCGCGCGGTGAGCAGTACTTC. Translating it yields CASSLARGEQYF.

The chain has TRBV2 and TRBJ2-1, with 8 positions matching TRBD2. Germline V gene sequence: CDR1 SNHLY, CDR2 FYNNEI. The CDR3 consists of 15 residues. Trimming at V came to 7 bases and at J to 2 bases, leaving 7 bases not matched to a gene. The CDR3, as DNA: TGTGCCAGCACTGGCGAAGCGGGGGCCTACAATGAGCAGTTCTTC. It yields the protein CASTGEAGAYNEQFF.

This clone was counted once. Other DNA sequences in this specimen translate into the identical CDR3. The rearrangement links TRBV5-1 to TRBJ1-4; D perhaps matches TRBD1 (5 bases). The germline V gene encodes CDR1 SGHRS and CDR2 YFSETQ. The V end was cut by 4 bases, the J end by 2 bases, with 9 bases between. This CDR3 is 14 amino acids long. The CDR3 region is CASSLGGTNEKLFF. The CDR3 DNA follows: TGCGCCAGCAGCCTTGGGGGGACTAATGAAAAACTGTTTTTT. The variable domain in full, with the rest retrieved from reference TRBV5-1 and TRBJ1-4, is KAGVTQTPRYLIKTRGQQVTLSCSPISGHRSVSWYQQTPGQGLQFLFEYFSETQRNKGNFPGRFSGRQFSNSRSEMNVSTLELGDSALYLCASSLGGTNEKLFFGSGTQLSVL.

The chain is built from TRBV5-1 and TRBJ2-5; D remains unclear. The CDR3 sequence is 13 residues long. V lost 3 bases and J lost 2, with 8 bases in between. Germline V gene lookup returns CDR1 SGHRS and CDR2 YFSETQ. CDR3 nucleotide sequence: TGCGCCAGCAGCTCCGGTTCTCAAGAGACCCAGTACTTC. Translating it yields CASSSGSQETQYF.

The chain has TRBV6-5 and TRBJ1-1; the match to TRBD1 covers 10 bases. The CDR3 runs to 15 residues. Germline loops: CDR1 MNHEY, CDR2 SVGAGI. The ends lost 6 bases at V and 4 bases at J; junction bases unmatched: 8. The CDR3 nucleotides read TGTGCCAGCAGACCCCCCCGGACAGGGGGCACTGAAGCTTTCTTT. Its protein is CASRPPRTGGTEAFF.

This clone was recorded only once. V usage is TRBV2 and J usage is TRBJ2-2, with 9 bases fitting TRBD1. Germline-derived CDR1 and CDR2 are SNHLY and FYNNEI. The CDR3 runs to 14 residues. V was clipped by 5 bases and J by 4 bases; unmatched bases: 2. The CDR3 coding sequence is TGTGCCAGCAGTCCACAGGGGGCCACCGGGGAGCTGTTTTTT. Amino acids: CASSPQGATGELFF. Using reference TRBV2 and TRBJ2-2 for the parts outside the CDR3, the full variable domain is EPEVTQTPSHQVTQMGQEVILRCVPISNHLYFYWYRQILGQKVEFLVSFYNNEISEKSEIFDDQFSVERPDGSNFTLKIRSTKLEDSAMYFCASSPQGATGELFFGEGSRLTVL.

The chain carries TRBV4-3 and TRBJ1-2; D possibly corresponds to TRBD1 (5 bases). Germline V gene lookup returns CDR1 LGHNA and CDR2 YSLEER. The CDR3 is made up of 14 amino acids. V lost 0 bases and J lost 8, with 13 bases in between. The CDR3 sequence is CASSQEKGAEGYTF. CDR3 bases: TGCGCCAGCAGCCAAGAGAAAGGGGCGGAGGGCTACACCTTC.